Below are 9 T cell receptor beta chains sequenced from a single sample in a study of molecular identifiers for immune sequencing clone quantification. Using its own MiXCR run on the PCR reads, TCRdb lists one record per CDR3 protein. Of approximately 40,000 distinct CDR3 sequences listed, about 18% are singletons. The sample comprised naive CD8+ T cells from blood, with Jurkat cell RNA spiked in. Noted subset: FACS-sorted CD8+CD4-CCR7+CD45RA+ naive T cells. The receptors stem from a human donor in good health. Some libraries in this study had Jurkat cell RNA spiked in.

This clonotype was recorded at least ten times. The chain combines TRBV28 with TRBJ2-1; D is undetermined. This CDR3 has 16 residues. In germline, CDR1 is MDHEN, CDR2 SYDVKM. Between the trimmed V and J ends, which lost 1 base and 0 bases, there was a span of 10 bases. The CDR3 DNA sequence: TGTGCCAGCAGTTTATTGGGCGGAAGCTCCTACAATGAGCAGTTCTTC. Translated, it gives CASSLLGGSSYNEQFF.

This clonotype was counted a few times. It may be a read error: a sequence one base away is much more abundant. The rearrangement links TRBV2 to TRBJ2-1; 8 nucleotides line up with TRBD2. J lost 8 bases, V lost 4 bases, and 7 bases had no gene match. The CDR3 extends over 14 amino acids. CDR1 is SNHLY and CDR2 is FYNNEI in the germline V gene. The CDR3 bases are TGTGCCAGCAGTGTCAGCGGGAGACCGGATGAGCAGTTCTTC. The encoded protein is CASSVSGRPDEQFF. The variable domain in full, with the rest retrieved from reference TRBV2 and TRBJ2-1, is EPEVTQTPSHQVTQMGQEVILRCVPISNHLYFYWYRQILGQKVEFLVSFYNNEISEKSEIFDDQFSVERPDGSNFTLKIRSTKLEDSAMYFCASSVSGRPDEQFFGPGTRLTVL.

This sequence joins TRBV5-1 and TRBJ2-2, with TRBD1 as a possible D gene (5 bases). In germline, CDR1 is SGHRS, CDR2 YFSETQ. The germline V and J ends were trimmed by 4 bases and 1 base, with 14 bases remaining between them. This CDR3 has 16 amino acids. The CDR3 DNA reads as TGCGCCAGCAGCGTACCACTGGACAAGAACACCGGGGAGCTGTTTTTT. It translates to CASSVPLDKNTGELFF.

There are many counts of this clonotype. An end of the junction differs from the germline gene, which may be a read error. This chain uses TRBV4-3 with TRBJ2-7; possibly TRBD2 for D (7 bases). Looked up from germline, CDR1 is LGHNA and CDR2 is YSLEER. This CDR3 has 13 residues. This CDR3 is CANSQGRGYEQYF. The DNA of the CDR3 is TGCGCCAACAGCCAAGGGAGGGGGTACGAGCAGTACTTC.

This clonotype has at least ten counts. The V gene is TRBV12-3 or TRBV12-4, the J gene TRBJ2-4, with 8 nucleotides matching TRBD2. J lost 7 bases, V lost 5 bases, and 13 bases had no gene match. The CDR3 sequence is 16 residues long. CDR3 DNA: TGTGCCAGCAGTGGTGTGGATAGAGCGGGAGTCAACATTCAGTACTTC. Its protein is CASSGVDRAGVNIQYF.

In its sample, this clonotype was seen many times. The chain employs TRBV28 and TRBJ2-3, with D perhaps TRBD1 (5 bases). Germline V gene lookup returns CDR1 MDHEN and CDR2 SYDVKM. V lost 2 bases to trimming and J lost 2 bases, with 14 bases between them. The length of the CDR3 is 16 residues. CDR3 bases: TGTGCCAGCAGTTTAAGTGGGGCAGAAATCACAGATACGCAGTATTTT. It is translated as CASSLSGAEITDTQYF.

This clonotype was observed many times. V and J are TRBV6-1 and TRBJ2-7; the match to TRBD2 covers 8 bases. This CDR3 is built from 14 residues. Losses at the gene ends were 7 bases for V and 5 bases for J; bases not matched to a gene: 10. Germline assignment: CDR1 MNHNS and CDR2 SASEGT. CDR3 region: CASTERGYLDEQYF. The CDR3 DNA reads TGTGCCAGCACCGAGCGGGGGTATCTAGACGAGCAGTACTTC.

This clonotype is a singleton in its sample. This may be a read error: a much more frequent sequence differs by one nucleotide. The V gene is TRBV4-3, the J gene TRBJ2-7, with D unclear. Germline V gene lookup returns CDR1 LGHNA and CDR2 YSLEER. The CDR3 is 13 amino acids. The CDR3 DNA is TGCGCCAGCAGCCAACACAGATCCTGCGAGCAGTACTTC. Protein sequence: CASSQHRSCEQYF.

This clonotype was recorded at least ten times. This sequence joins TRBV24-1 and TRBJ2-2; D ambiguous. This CDR3 spans 14 amino acids. Germline CDR1 reads KGHDR; CDR2 reads SFDVKD. V was trimmed by 5 bases and J by 0 bases, leaving 6 bases between them. As DNA, the CDR3 is TGTGCCACCAGTGTCACCTCGAACACCGGGGAGCTGTTTTTT. It yields the protein CATSVTSNTGELFF.